A selection of T cell receptor beta chains follows, all from one sample in a study of cytomegalovirus exposure and HLA in healthy donors. TCRdb's table, derived via immunoSEQ multiplex PCR, lists solely in-frame clones and lacks some. The data show under 200,000 clones, 75% seen once. The material sequenced was PBMCs. All receptors come from a woman between 40 and 55 years old in good health and CMV-seropositive. The conserved cysteine and the conserved F or W are not part of the CDR3 here. The listing skips clone size in some rows; elsewhere it reads once, few, many or a size class.

clone_size,j_call,v_call,cdr3_aa
-,TRBJ2-3,TRBV5-8,ASSFDRGASTDTQY
-,TRBJ2-5,TRBV19,ASSSGLQETQY
-,TRBJ2-1,TRBV21-1,ANDHTSGRYNEQF
-,TRBJ2-7,TRBV30,AWSVSYEQY
-,TRBJ1-2,TRBV7-2,ASSLVSDRVHYGYT
-,TRBJ2-3,TRBV5-1,ASNVGGFSDTQY
few,TRBJ2-1,TRBV19,ASSLAGTGWDNEQF
-,TRBJ2-1,TRBV10-3,AISESPGDRYNEQF
-,TRBJ1-5,TRBV10-3,ATRKSRDQPQH
-,TRBJ1-2,TRBV27,ASSGAGDYGYT
-,TRBJ1-5,TRBV28,ASTHEGEDQPQH
-,TRBJ2-7,TRBV27,ASSPWTSGTYEQY
-,TRBJ2-7,TRBV15,ATSRDQRSGRSYEQY
-,TRBJ2-7,TRBV6-6,ASSLTPPGEGYEQY
-,TRBJ1-4,TRBV2,ASRTGGANEKLF
-,TRBJ1-2,TRBV7-9,ASSPGRYYGYT
-,TRBJ2-4,TRBV19,ATSTGELAKNIQY
-,TRBJ1-1,TRBV11-1,ASSLRNSPLGNTEAF
-,TRBJ1-1,TRBV28,ASSLQGERAF
few,TRBJ2-1,TRBV4-1,ASSQPHGGRINEQF
-,TRBJ1-1,TRBV7-9,ASIPGQMNTEAF
-,TRBJ2-2,TRBV5-4,ASSSGTSGRGATGELF
-,TRBJ2-3,TRBV4-1,ASSQEEPLAGYIDTQY
-,TRBJ2-3,TRBV28,ASSLGAPGDTQY
-,TRBJ2-3,TRBV6-1,ASRQGAKDTQY
-,TRBJ2-7,TRBV28,ASSLRRGQGDHYEQY
-,TRBJ1-1,TRBV9,ASSDRQGKAF
-,TRBJ1-2,TRBV29-1,SVLDRGANYGYT
once,TRBJ1-6,TRBV6-1,ASTAGEDSPLH
-,TRBJ2-3,TRBV7-3,ASSQTTSGPTDTQY
few,TRBJ2-7,TRBV27,ASSRTSGSCGQY
-,TRBJ2-7,TRBV4-3,ASSQDRGTVSYEQY
few,TRBJ2-4,TRBV7-9,ASSSGQIAKNIQY
few,TRBJ2-7,TRBV7-9,ASSPRTSGSSYEQY
-,TRBJ1-4,TRBV28,ASTPSTGEEKLF
-,TRBJ2-3,TRBV27,ASRFSGTRTGTDTQY
-,TRBJ2-1,TRBV5-4,ASSRAGQGAYNEQF
-,TRBJ2-5,TRBV19,ASSRLAGGGGETQY
-,TRBJ2-3,TRBV2,ASSPRTSGTDTQY
-,TRBJ2-7,TRBV30,AWSVKQALAYEQY
-,TRBJ2-5,TRBV7-9,ASSLGTGGETQY
-,TRBJ2-2,TRBV9,ASSPRTSGSTGELF
-,TRBJ2-2,TRBV6-5,ASARMGGTGELF
-,TRBJ2-2,TRBV27,ASSPRPYGTGNTGELF
-,TRBJ1-2,TRBV5-4,ASSLGGDGRGYT